These T cell receptor beta chains were read from a single sample in a study of T cell repertoires in cytomegalovirus infection. In TCRdb, the reads were re-called with MiXCR into one record per CDR3 protein. The sample includes about 130,000 distinct CDR3 sequences, over 30% of them seen just once. For these TCRs, the target antigens are not known. The sequenced sample was CD8+ T cells from cultured PBMCs, obtained from culture after CMV antigen stimulation. These receptors were taken from a human donor in good health (CMV status not recorded). Some clones in this sample may be carry-over from other donors' samples. Both conserved end residues are part of each CDR3. The D gene is left open where the match is weak. A clone size is listed for some rows: how often the clone was seen (once, few, many), or a class if it is expanded.

d_call: TRBD1; v_call: TRBV12-3/TRBV12-4; clone_size: few; j_call: TRBJ2-7; cdr3_nt: TGTGCCAGCAGTTTAGCGAGAGACAGGGGTCCCTACGAGCAGTACTTC; cdr3_aa: CASSLARDRGPYEQYF
d_call: TRBD1; v_call: TRBV7-6; clone_size: many; j_call: TRBJ1-6; cdr3_nt: TGTGCCAGCAGCCCCCAGCAGGGGGGTTTTCGGAGTTCACCCCTCCACTTT; cdr3_aa: CASSPQQGGFRSSPLHF
d_call: TRBD2; v_call: TRBV11-2; clone_size: .; j_call: TRBJ2-2; cdr3_nt: TGTGCCAGCAGCCAAAGGACTAGCGGGGATACCGGGGAGCTGTTTTTT; cdr3_aa: CASSQRTSGDTGELFF
d_call: .; v_call: TRBV4-3; clone_size: .; j_call: TRBJ1-4; cdr3_nt: TGCGCCAGCAGCCAAGACCAGGGCTATTGGGAAAAACTGTTTTTT; cdr3_aa: CASSQDQGYWEKLFF
d_call: TRBD1; v_call: TRBV7-6; clone_size: many; j_call: TRBJ2-1; cdr3_nt: TGTGCCAGCAGCTTACAGGGTCAGGGGGCGAGGAATGAGCAGTTCTTC; cdr3_aa: CASSLQGQGARNEQFF
d_call: TRBD1; v_call: TRBV19; clone_size: few; j_call: TRBJ2-6; cdr3_nt: TGTGCCAGTAGTTTGAGTGGGACAGTCCCCAGTTCTGGGGCCAACGTCCTGACTTTC; cdr3_aa: CASSLSGTVPSSGANVLTF
d_call: .; v_call: TRBV5-5; clone_size: few; j_call: TRBJ1-2; cdr3_nt: TGTGCCAGCAGCTTCGTAACAAAGGGAAATGGCTACACCTTC; cdr3_aa: CASSFVTKGNGYTF
d_call: .; v_call: TRBV7-6; clone_size: few; j_call: TRBJ2-7; cdr3_nt: TGTGCCAGCAGCCCGCCCTACTCCTACGAGCAGTACTTC; cdr3_aa: CASSPPYSYEQYF
d_call: .; v_call: TRBV5-5; clone_size: .; j_call: TRBJ2-5; cdr3_nt: TGTGCCAGCAGCGCGAACCAAGAGACCCAGTACTTC; cdr3_aa: CASSANQETQYF
d_call: .; v_call: TRBV7-9; clone_size: few; j_call: TRBJ2-1; cdr3_nt: TGTGCCAGCAGCTTAGATGCAATTATCAATGAGCAGTTCTTC; cdr3_aa: CASSLDAIINEQFF
d_call: .; v_call: TRBV20-1; clone_size: .; j_call: TRBJ2-2; cdr3_nt: TGCAGTGCTAGGAGACTAGGCGGTTCTGGGGAGCTGTTTTTT; cdr3_aa: CSARRLGGSGELFF
d_call: TRBD2; v_call: TRBV6-8; clone_size: .; j_call: TRBJ2-1; cdr3_nt: TGTGCCAGCAGTTACGGCGGGGGTGGGCAGTTCTTC; cdr3_aa: CASSYGGGGQFF
d_call: TRBD1; v_call: TRBV19; clone_size: once; j_call: TRBJ1-6; cdr3_nt: TGTGCCAGTAGTAAAACAGGGGGAAATTCACCCCTCCACTTT; cdr3_aa: CASSKTGGNSPLHF
d_call: .; v_call: TRBV19; clone_size: .; j_call: TRBJ1-1; cdr3_nt: TGTGCCAGTAGTGACTTACTAGGAAGCACTGAAGCTTTCTTT; cdr3_aa: CASSDLLGSTEAFF
d_call: .; v_call: TRBV20-1; clone_size: .; j_call: TRBJ2-3; cdr3_nt: TGCAGTGCTAGAGATCGAAGGGGCACAGATACGCAGTATTTT; cdr3_aa: CSARDRRGTDTQYF
d_call: TRBD1; v_call: TRBV27; clone_size: .; j_call: TRBJ2-1; cdr3_nt: TGTGCCAGCAGTCCTCTACGGACAGGGGGGAATGAGCAGTTCTTC; cdr3_aa: CASSPLRTGGNEQFF
d_call: TRBD1; v_call: TRBV7-2; clone_size: .; j_call: TRBJ1-1; cdr3_nt: TGTGCCAGCAGCCAGGGGGCGGTTACTGAAGCTTTCTTT; cdr3_aa: CASSQGAVTEAFF
d_call: .; v_call: TRBV7-7; clone_size: .; j_call: TRBJ2-3; cdr3_nt: TGTGCTAGCAGCTTATCGTTCGGGGAGGCAGATACGCAGTATTTT; cdr3_aa: CASSLSFGEADTQYF
d_call: .; v_call: TRBV12-3/TRBV12-4; clone_size: .; j_call: TRBJ2-3; cdr3_nt: TGTGCCACCGGAGGGGGGCCCACAGATACGCAGTATTTT; cdr3_aa: CATGGGPTDTQYF
d_call: .; v_call: TRBV5-4; clone_size: .; j_call: TRBJ2-1; cdr3_nt: TGTGCCAGCAGCCTGTATGAGGATGAGCAGTTCTTC; cdr3_aa: CASSLYEDEQFF
d_call: TRBD1; v_call: TRBV7-9; clone_size: .; j_call: TRBJ1-6; cdr3_nt: TGTGCCAGCAGCTTAACACAGGGGGCGCTTTCACCCCTCCACTTT; cdr3_aa: CASSLTQGALSPLHF
d_call: .; v_call: TRBV7-2; clone_size: many; j_call: TRBJ2-1; cdr3_nt: TGTGCCAGCAGCTTAGGGGGCGGGGTCCCGACGAAAGGGAATGAGCAGTTCTTC; cdr3_aa: CASSLGGGVPTKGNEQFF
d_call: TRBD1; v_call: TRBV7-8; clone_size: few; j_call: TRBJ2-1; cdr3_nt: TGTGCCAGCATCCCTATTCCCGGGACAGGGTTCAATGAGCAGTTCTTC; cdr3_aa: CASIPIPGTGFNEQFF
d_call: .; v_call: TRBV28; clone_size: few; j_call: TRBJ1-2; cdr3_nt: TGTGCCAGCAGCCCCGAACCTGGGCCCTATGGCTACACCTTC; cdr3_aa: CASSPEPGPYGYTF
d_call: .; v_call: TRBV20-1; clone_size: .; j_call: TRBJ1-4; cdr3_nt: TGCAGTGCTAGAGGATTCAGGGAAAAACTGTTTTTT; cdr3_aa: CSARGFREKLFF
d_call: TRBD2; v_call: TRBV10-3; clone_size: .; j_call: TRBJ2-3; cdr3_nt: TGTGCCATCAGCACCGGGGGAGGGTTAGATACGCAGTATTTT; cdr3_aa: CAISTGGGLDTQYF
d_call: .; v_call: TRBV19; clone_size: .; j_call: TRBJ2-7; cdr3_nt: TGTGCCAGTACCCAGGGCTACGAGCAGTACTTC; cdr3_aa: CASTQGYEQYF
d_call: .; v_call: TRBV15; clone_size: .; j_call: TRBJ2-7; cdr3_nt: TGTGCCACCAGCAGCTCTTTTGGTGAGGGTGTGACCTACGAGCAGTACTTC; cdr3_aa: CATSSSFGEGVTYEQYF
d_call: TRBD1; v_call: TRBV12-3/TRBV12-4; clone_size: .; j_call: TRBJ1-1; cdr3_nt: TGTGCCAGCAGTCTCGGGACAGGAGTTGAAGCTTTCTTT; cdr3_aa: CASSLGTGVEAFF
d_call: .; v_call: TRBV11-2; clone_size: .; j_call: TRBJ1-5; cdr3_nt: TGTGCCAGCAGCTTAGTGCAGGGGACAAATCAGCCCCAGCATTTT; cdr3_aa: CASSLVQGTNQPQHF
d_call: .; v_call: TRBV12-3/TRBV12-4; clone_size: .; j_call: TRBJ1-2; cdr3_nt: TGTGCCAGCAGCTACGGTCTGGGCTACACCTTC; cdr3_aa: CASSYGLGYTF
d_call: TRBD2; v_call: TRBV4-3; clone_size: .; j_call: TRBJ2-7; cdr3_nt: TGCGCCAGCAGCCAAGGTGTGGGGACTAGCGGGGGCTACGAGCAGTACTTC; cdr3_aa: CASSQGVGTSGGYEQYF
d_call: TRBD1; v_call: TRBV7-2; clone_size: many; j_call: TRBJ1-1; cdr3_nt: TGTGCCAGCAGTTATGTTGCGGGACAGACGAACACTGAAGCTTTCTTT; cdr3_aa: CASSYVAGQTNTEAFF
d_call: .; v_call: TRBV20-1; clone_size: once; j_call: TRBJ2-2; cdr3_nt: TGCAGTGCTAGAGAGCTCGAGGGGTTCACCGGGGAGCTGTTTTTT; cdr3_aa: CSARELEGFTGELFF
d_call: TRBD1; v_call: TRBV6-2/TRBV6-3; clone_size: few; j_call: TRBJ2-7; cdr3_nt: TGTGCCAGCAGCCACGGGACAGGGAGCTCCTACGAGCAGTACTTC; cdr3_aa: CASSHGTGSSYEQYF
d_call: .; v_call: TRBV11-2; clone_size: few; j_call: TRBJ2-3; cdr3_nt: TGTGCCAGCAGCTTCCCTGGGGGCGATACGCAGTATTTT; cdr3_aa: CASSFPGGDTQYF